Presented here are 12 T cell receptor beta chains from one specimen sequenced in a study of OX40 agonist ivuxolimab in advanced cancers. The assay was immunoSEQ multiplex PCR, and TCRdb's table has in-frame clones only and misses some. The profile covers over 60,000 clones, with over 80% appearing a single time and roughly 1.9% taken by the ten largest. This sample comprised CD4+ or CD8+ T cells sorted from blood, obtained in a trial of the OX40 agonist ivuxolimab. The receptors originated from an adult with an advanced solid tumor such as melanoma, head and neck, liver or kidney cancer.

This rearrangement joins TRBV6-5 to TRBJ1-1; D remains unclear. Per germline, CDR1 MNHEY and CDR2 SVGAGI. CDR3 length equals 14 residues. V was shortened by 2 bases and J by 5 bases, with 12 bases between the two germline ends. Here the CDR3 DNA reads TGTGCCAGCAGTTACGCCGCCCAACTAACTGAAGCTTTCTTT. Protein: CASSYAAQLTEAFF.

This chain uses TRBV28 with TRBJ1-4; a weak D match, TRBD1 (5 bases). The CDR3 has 14 residues. The V end lost 7 bases, the J end lost 3 bases, and 12 bases lay between the germline ends. From germline, CDR1 is MDHEN and CDR2 SYDVKM. CDR3 residues: CASTAGRANEKLFF. The DNA for the CDR3 is TGTGCCAGCACCGCGGGACGGGCTAATGAAAAACTGTTTTTT.

V is TRBV7-9 and J is TRBJ2-3, with no clear D. This CDR3 has 13 residues. Deletions cut 4 bases from V and 0 bases from J, with 5 bases between. The germline CDR1 and CDR2 sequences are SEHNR and FQNEAQ (reference sequence). The DNA of the CDR3 is TGTGCCAGCAGCTATAAGAGCACAGATACGCAGTATTTT. Translated: CASSYKSTDTQYF.

The V and J genes are TRBV30 and TRBJ2-3; 10 bases match TRBD2. This CDR3 has 17 amino acids. Germline-derived CDR1 and CDR2 are GTSNPN and SVGIG (reference sequence). The J segment lost 2 bases and the V segment lost 0 bases, leaving 8 bases of the junction unmatched. In nucleotides, the CDR3 is TGTGCCTGGAGTGTACAGAGGACTAGCGGATACACAGATACGCAGTATTTT. Amino acid sequence: CAWSVQRTSGYTDTQYF.

This chain uses TRBV30 with TRBJ2-7; D not resolved. The V gene lost 4 bases and the J gene lost 2 bases, with 12 bases spanning the gap. The CDR3 spans 13 residues. In germline, CDR1 is GTSNPN, CDR2 SVGIG (reference sequence). The CDR3 bases are TGTGCCTGGAAAGAAGCGACCGCCTACGAGCAGTACTTC. This translates into CAWKEATAYEQYF.

Only a few counts were recorded for this clone. The rearrangement joins TRBV30 to TRBJ1-2; D is possibly TRBD1 (6 bases). Germline V gene lookup returns CDR1 GTSNPN and CDR2 SVGIG (reference sequence). Trimming pared 0 bases from V and 5 bases from J, leaving 7 bases between. The CDR3 spans 12 residues. Written as DNA, the CDR3 is TGTGCCTGGAGTGTAGGGGGATATGGCTACACCTTC. As protein: CAWSVGGYGYTF. Drawing the rest from reference TRBV30 and TRBJ1-2, the complete variable domain is SQTIHQWPATLVQPVGSPLSLECTVEGTSNPNLYWYRQAAGRGLQLLFYSVGIGQISSEVPQNLSASRPQDRQFILSSKKLLLSDSGFYLCAWSVGGYGYTFGSGTRLTVV.

This clone was picked up one time. This chain joins TRBV19 and TRBJ1-1; a weak D match, TRBD1 (5 bases). Germline assignment: CDR1 LNHDA and CDR2 SQIVND (reference sequence). Trimming took off 7 bases at V and 4 bases at J, with 19 bases between the two ends. There are 15 residues in the CDR3. This CDR3 is CASTTGPAWFTEAFF. CDR3 nucleotide sequence: TGTGCCAGTACTACGGGACCTGCTTGGTTCACTGAAGCTTTCTTT.

The gene calls are TRBV9 and TRBJ2-5; the D is unclear. With 4 bases removed from V and 1 base from J, the gap between germline ends came to 17 bases. The length of the CDR3 is 16 residues. CDR1 and CDR2 from the germline V gene are SGDLS and YYNGEE. CDR3 region: CASSPHYWAGQETQYF. The CDR3 nucleotides are TGTGCCAGCAGCCCGCACTATTGGGCAGGCCAAGAGACCCAGTACTTC.

The chain is built from TRBV5-1 and TRBJ2-1; TRBD2 aligns across 8 bases. The V segment lost 4 bases and the J segment 3 bases; nucleotides outside the gene matches: 6. The CDR3 contains 15 residues. Per germline, CDR1 SGHRS and CDR2 YFSETQ. CDR3 amino acids: CASSTSRGDYNEQFF. CDR3 nucleotide sequence: TGCGCCAGCAGCACCTCGCGGGGGGACTACAATGAGCAGTTCTTC.

V gene TRBV29-1 combines with J gene TRBJ1-1; D gene ambiguous. V lost 4 bases, J lost 1 base, and 10 bases lay in between. This CDR3 is built from 13 residues. Germline assignment: CDR1 SQVTM and CDR2 ANQGSEA. DNA of the CDR3: TGCAGCGTTGGCGGCAGGTCGAACACTGAAGCTTTCTTT. Protein: CSVGGRSNTEAFF.

V and J are TRBV2 and TRBJ2-5; tentatively, D is TRBD1 (5 bases). V shed 0 bases and J shed 5 bases, with 16 bases lying between them. In germline, CDR1 is SNHLY, CDR2 FYNNEI. CDR3 length equals 16 residues. The CDR3 reads CASSEAGQGPWETQYF. DNA of the CDR3: TGTGCCAGCAGTGAAGCAGGGCAGGGTCCGTGGGAGACCCAGTACTTC.

This sequence joins TRBV4-2 and TRBJ2-2; the D is unclear. Per the germline V gene, CDR1 is LGHNA and CDR2 is YNFKEQ. The V and J ends lost 2 bases and 1 base respectively, with 5 bases between them. The CDR3 contains 14 residues. The CDR3 reads CASSQIGNTGELFF. The CDR3 coding sequence is TGTGCCAGCAGCCAAATTGGGAACACCGGGGAGCTGTTTTTT.